This TCR beta chain comes out of a study of T cells after posttransplantation cyclophosphamide. Study outcomes and limitations: TRB clonality was highly associated with recipient CMV seropositivity and reactivation. Later post-transplant blood repertoires were often dominated by donor CD8+ memory clones. Skin or GI-infiltrating T cells shared few TRB sequences with blood.

Sequencing was performed with immunoSEQ multiplex PCR; in TCRdb, only in-frame clones are kept and a portion is missing. The repertoire holds roughly 14,000 clones, roughly 80% seen once, with 5% in the top ten. To note about this clone: Its cognate antigen is unknown.

The germline V gene encodes CDR1 SNHLY and CDR2 FYNNEI. V lost 5 bases, J lost 0 bases, and 11 bases lay in between. The CDR3 runs 14 residues. Control samples came 1 year after myeloablative marrow transplants with methotrexate plus calcineurin inhibitor. The receptor was isolated from a young adult male patient who received an allogeneic stem cell transplant from a related donor, was CMV-positive, and had no GVHD. Some T cells may possibly be graft donor cells. V gene TRBV2 combines with J gene TRBJ2-7, with a possible D match to TRBD1 (5 bases). This sample comprised PBMCs, obtained 371 days after allogeneic stem cell transplant with calcineurin inhibitor and methotrexate. The chain's CDR3 is CASSSQGFSYEQYF. CDR3 DNA sequence: TGTGCCAGCAGTAGCCAGGGATTCTCCTACGAGCAGTACTTC.